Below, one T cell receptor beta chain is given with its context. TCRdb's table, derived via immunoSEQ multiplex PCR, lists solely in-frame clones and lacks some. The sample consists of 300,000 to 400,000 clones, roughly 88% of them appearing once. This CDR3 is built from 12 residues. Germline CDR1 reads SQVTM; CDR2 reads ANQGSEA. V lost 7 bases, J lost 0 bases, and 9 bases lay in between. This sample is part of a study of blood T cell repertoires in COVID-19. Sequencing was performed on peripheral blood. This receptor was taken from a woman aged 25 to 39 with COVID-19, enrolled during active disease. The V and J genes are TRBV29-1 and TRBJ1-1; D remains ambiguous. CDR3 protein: CSGGKMNTEAFF. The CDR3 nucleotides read TGCAGCGGAGGGAAGATGAACACTGAAGCTTTCTTT.